These T cell receptor beta chains were read from a single sample in a study of blood T cells in healthy people across ages. TCRdb ran MiXCR on the 5' RACE reads and lists one entry per CDR3 protein. This table has roughly 700,000 distinct CDR3 sequences, 45% to 50% appearing once. The specimen sequenced was blood. The receptors stem from a woman in her fifties or sixties in good health. CDR3s include the opening cysteine and the closing phenylalanine or tryptophan. A D gene is named only where the DNA matches it firmly. A row's size may be missing; if present it is once, few, many or a size class.

TRBV20-1	TRBJ2-1	14	few	-	TGCAGTGCTATGGGCTACGATTACCGAAATGAGCAGTTCTTC	CSAMGYDYRNEQFF
TRBV20-1	TRBJ2-3	12	few	-	TGCAGTGCTAGATATAGCACAGATACGCAGTATTTT	CSARYSTDTQYF
TRBV7-3	TRBJ1-1	15	few	-	TGTGCCAGCAGCTTAAGGCCCAGGGCGGACACTGAAGCTTTCTTT	CASSLRPRADTEAFF
TRBV9	TRBJ2-3	13	-	TRBD1	TGTGCCAGCAGCGAGACAGGGAGAGATACGCAGTATTTT	CASSETGRDTQYF
TRBV7-2	TRBJ2-3	14	-	-	TGTGCCAGCAGAACGACAGGTTTCGCAGATACGCAGTATTTT	CASRTTGFADTQYF
TRBV12-3/TRBV12-4	TRBJ1-4	14	-	-	TGTGCCAGCAGCAACTCGGGGCTCCTTACCGAGCTGTTTTTT	CASSNSGLLTELFF
TRBV20-1	TRBJ1-2	15	-	-	TGCAGTGCGAGACCTTGGGGCAGGGCAGACTATGGCTACACCTTC	CSARPWGRADYGYTF
TRBV29-1	TRBJ2-5	14	-	TRBD1	TGCAGCGTTGAGGACAGGCAGGCCTACAATGAGCAGTACTTC	CSVEDRQAYNEQYF
TRBV7-2	TRBJ2-7	15	-	TRBD2	TGTGCCAGCAGCTCCAGAGCGGGAGGGCCCGGCGAGCAGTACTTC	CASSSRAGGPGEQYF
TRBV12-3/TRBV12-4	TRBJ2-7	14	once	TRBD1	TGTGTCAGCAGTCCCGGGACAGGGTTCTACGAGCAGTACTTC	CVSSPGTGFYEQYF
TRBV4-1	TRBJ1-5	16	-	TRBD1	TGCGCCAGCAGCCAACAACCCCAGACAGGGCGACAGCCCCAGCATTTT	CASSQQPQTGRQPQHF
TRBV14	TRBJ2-1	15	-	TRBD1	TGTGCCAGCAGCCAAGGGGACAGGGGCGGGAATGAGCAGTTCTTC	CASSQGDRGGNEQFF
TRBV2	TRBJ1-2	13	-	-	TGTGCCAGCAGTGACCCCTCGGGTCCGGGCTACACCTTC	CASSDPSGPGYTF
TRBV9	TRBJ2-3	13	few	-	TGTGCCAGCAGCGTACAGCCCGGGGATACGCAGTATTTT	CASSVQPGDTQYF
TRBV29-1	TRBJ1-1	12	-	TRBD1	TGCAGCGCCGACAGGGCAGGCACTGAAGCTTTCTTT	CSADRAGTEAFF
TRBV5-1	TRBJ1-1	16	-	-	TGCGCCAGCATGCCCTCCGCCCCGGGCACGGAGAGTGAAGCTTTCTTT	CASMPSAPGTESEAFF
TRBV7-2	TRBJ2-3	16	-	TRBD2	TGTGCCAGCAGCCAGGTTCTAGCGGGAGTCTCAGATACGCAGTATTTT	CASSQVLAGVSDTQYF
TRBV7-9	TRBJ1-4	14	-	-	TGTGCCAGCAGTCGACGCGGGTCTAATGAAAAACTGTTTTTT	CASSRRGSNEKLFF
TRBV7-2	TRBJ1-2	14	-	-	TGTGCCTGCAGCTTAGCTACGGCGAACTATGGCTACACCTTC	CACSLATANYGYTF
TRBV12-3/TRBV12-4	TRBJ1-1	14	-	-	TGTGCCAGCAGCCACCGCCGGGACAATCTTGAAGCTTTCTTT	CASSHRRDNLEAFF
TRBV6-2/TRBV6-3	TRBJ2-7	12	-	-	TGTGCCAGCACTAGGGCTCCCGGCGAGCAGTACTTC	CASTRAPGEQYF
TRBV5-1	TRBJ2-7	14	few	-	TGCGCCAGCAGCTTGCGGGGATCCGGCTACGAGCAGTACTTC	CASSLRGSGYEQYF
TRBV27	TRBJ2-1	13	-	-	TGTGCCAGCAGTATTCCCTGGGGCAAGGAGCAGTTCTTC	CASSIPWGKEQFF
TRBV19	TRBJ2-4	16	-	-	TGTGCCAGTAGTGGACCAGGTTGGGTCCAGCCAGACATTCAGTACTTC	CASSGPGWVQPDIQYF
TRBV12-3/TRBV12-4	TRBJ2-1	15	few	-	TGTGCCAGCAGTTTTAGACAGGTTGCCTACAATGAGCAGTTCTTC	CASSFRQVAYNEQFF
TRBV20-1	TRBJ2-6	15	-	-	TGCAGTGCTAGTTTTGGCAGCTCCGGGGCCAACGTCCTGACTTTC	CSASFGSSGANVLTF
TRBV20-1	TRBJ2-3	16	few	TRBD1	TGCAGTGCTAGGCCCTGGGACAGGGCTTCGACAGATACGCAGTATTTT	CSARPWDRASTDTQYF
TRBV15	TRBJ2-1	13	few	-	TGTGCCACCAGGGCTGACAGGTATAATGAGCAGTTCTTC	CATRADRYNEQFF
TRBV7-2	TRBJ1-5	14	-	-	TGTGCCAGCAGCCCAAGGGCGAGCAATCAGCCCCAGCATTTT	CASSPRASNQPQHF
TRBV20-1	TRBJ2-7	14	-	-	TGCAGTGCTACCCCACAGGGATCCGCCTACGAGCAGTACTTC	CSATPQGSAYEQYF
TRBV20-1	TRBJ1-4	12	-	-	TGCAGTGCTACCCAGGGAGGTGAAAAACTGTTTTTT	CSATQGGEKLFF